This T cell receptor beta chain was found in a study of tumor-infiltrating lymphocytes in primary liver carcinoma. With a constant-region primer, TCR beta cDNA was made from approximately 500 ng of total RNA. Researchers made the TCR beta libraries by running three nested multiplex PCR rounds with slightly modified ARM-PCR. TRBV1-TRBV30 forward primers paired with a C-beta reverse primer drove the first two PCR rounds, 10 cycles each. TCRdb processed the multiplex PCR reads anew with MiXCR; each CDR3 protein has one entry. The sample lists about 310,000 distinct CDR3 sequences; roughly two thirds were seen once. Extraction also yielded germline DNA, while blood RNA was obtained from unsorted whole blood. Study-level findings and limits: Tumor tissue displayed a significantly greater top-250-clone fraction than blood (p = 0.039). Reduced overlap was seen in tumor-adjacent and tumor-blood pairs versus tumor region pairs.

The length of the CDR3 is 15 residues. The J segment lost 1 base and the V segment lost 2 bases, leaving 3 bases of the junction unmatched. Germline values: CDR1 MNHNY, CDR2 SVGAGI (reference sequence). This clonotype was recorded many times. Antigen specificity is unknown. What was sequenced was peripheral blood. The chain carries TRBV6-6 and TRBJ2-5; 8 nucleotides align to TRBD1. The sequence derives from a man aged 35-49 years with primary liver carcinoma and hepatitis B virus infection. As DNA, the CDR3 is TGTGCCAGCAGTTACCCAGGGACAGGCCAAGAGACCCAGTACTTC. This translates into CASSYPGTGQETQYF.